This is a list of T cell receptor beta chains from one sample in a study of cytomegalovirus exposure and HLA in healthy donors. Clones were sequenced by immunoSEQ multiplex PCR, and TCRdb holds only the in-frame ones, with some missing. The top ten hold around 4.5% of the sample, which has about 130,000 clones, 74% seen once. Sequenced material: PBMCs. The receptors originated from a young man in good health and CMV-seropositive. The CDR3 runs from the conserved cysteine through the conserved F or W. The D gene is left open where the match is weak. Rows may omit the clone size; those that give it use once, few, many or a size class.

>TRBJ1-1|TRBV19|TRBD1|few|17
TGTGCCAGTAGTAGAGGACAGGGGGTTCTGATGAACACTGAAGCTTTCTTT
CASSRGQGVLMNTEAFF
>TRBJ1-6|TRBV6-1|TRBD1|-|15
TGTGCCAGCAGTGAGGCCGGGACAGGGGATTCACCCCTCCACTTT
CASSEAGTGDSPLHF
>TRBJ1-4|TRBV18|TRBD1|-|15
TGTGCCAGCTCACCTCTACAGGGGACTAATGAAAAACTGTTTTTT
CASSPLQGTNEKLFF
>TRBJ1-2|TRBV5-1|-|-|14
TGCGCCAGCAGCTTGGCCCGGAGACCGGAAGGCTACACCTTC
CASSLARRPEGYTF
>TRBJ2-3|TRBV5-1|TRBD2|-|14
TGCGCCAGCAGCTTAACTAGCGGGGCGGATACGCAGTATTTT
CASSLTSGADTQYF
>TRBJ2-7|TRBV7-9|TRBD1|-|14
TGTGCCAGCAGCTTACCAGGGGGCTCCCACGAGCAGTACTTC
CASSLPGGSHEQYF
>TRBJ1-4|TRBV7-9|-|-|19
TGTGCCAGCAGCTTAGACGCCAGGCTGGCGTCGGCAACTAATGAAAAACTGTTTTTT
CASSLDARLASATNEKLFF
>TRBJ2-2|TRBV5-1|-|-|14
TGCGCCAGCAGCTTAGCAGGGGCCGACGGGGAGCTGTTTTTT
CASSLAGADGELFF
>TRBJ1-1|TRBV30|TRBD1|-|15
TGTGCCTGGACAGGGGGGACATCAATGAACACTGAAGCTTTCTTT
CAWTGGTSMNTEAFF
>TRBJ1-1|TRBV7-9|-|-|13
TGTGCCAGCAGCTTAGAATCAGGTACTGAAGCTTTCTTT
CASSLESGTEAFF
>TRBJ1-2|TRBV27|-|few|13
TGTGCCAGCAGTATCGGTCGCGGCTATGGCTACACCTTC
CASSIGRGYGYTF
>TRBJ1-1|TRBV28|TRBD1|-|14
TGTGCCAGCAGTTGGGGGACAGGGAGCACTGAAGCTTTCTTT
CASSWGTGSTEAFF
>TRBJ2-7|TRBV15|-|-|15
TGTGCCACCGCCAGAGACAGGCCGTCTTCCTACGAGCAGTACTTC
CATARDRPSSYEQYF
>TRBJ2-3|TRBV13|TRBD2|few|17
TGTGCCAGCAGCTCCGGGACTAGCGGGGGGGCGCGGGATACGCAGTATTTT
CASSSGTSGGARDTQYF
>TRBJ2-1|TRBV30|TRBD2|-|16
TGTGCCTGGAGTGAGGGACTAGCGGGAGGACTCAATGAGCAGTTCTTC
CAWSEGLAGGLNEQFF
>TRBJ2-5|TRBV11-2|-|-|12
TGTGCCAGCAGCTTGGGAGGGGGGACCCAGTACTTC
CASSLGGGTQYF
>TRBJ1-2|TRBV5-1|TRBD1|few|18
TGCGCCAGCAGCACTACACAGGGGGGCGCAGGACGGAACTATGGCTACACCTTC
CASSTTQGGAGRNYGYTF
>TRBJ2-5|TRBV5-1|-|few|12
TGCGCCAGCAGCCCCCTGAGGGAGACCCAGTACTTC
CASSPLRETQYF
>TRBJ1-1|TRBV6-5|TRBD1|-|14
TGTGCCAGCAGAACAAGCAGGGGGCCCACTGAAGCTTTCTTT
CASRTSRGPTEAFF
>TRBJ2-1|TRBV30|-|few|13
TGTGCCTGGAACCCCCCAGGGCGGAATGAGCAGTTCTTC
CAWNPPGRNEQFF
>TRBJ2-7|TRBV7-9|-|-|15
TGTGCCAGCAGCCAGGCAGAGGGTAAAACCTACGAGCAGTACTTC
CASSQAEGKTYEQYF
>TRBJ1-3|TRBV28|-|-|15
TGTGCCAGCAGTTTTGGACAGCTCTCTGGAAACACCATATATTTT
CASSFGQLSGNTIYF
>TRBJ2-7|TRBV10-2|TRBD1|-|14
TGCGCCAGCAGTGTAAAACAGGGGGCTACCGAGCAGTACTTC
CASSVKQGATEQYF
>TRBJ1-5|TRBV4-1|-|few|16
TGCGCCAGCAGCCCTGGCCCAGCCGACTACAATCAGCCCCAGCATTTT
CASSPGPADYNQPQHF
>TRBJ1-4|TRBV10-3|-|-|14
TGTGCCATCAGTGGATCGCGCGGGAATGAAAAACTGTTTTTT
CAISGSRGNEKLFF
>TRBJ2-1|TRBV7-7|TRBD2|-|17
TGTGCTAGCAGCCTTAGGCCGGGACTAGCGGCCAACAATGAGCAGTTCTTC
CASSLRPGLAANNEQFF
>TRBJ2-2|TRBV7-8|-|few|18
TGTGCCAGCAGCCCCAGCCCCAGGGGGGCCCTAAACACCGGGGAGCTGTTTTTT
CASSPSPRGALNTGELFF
>TRBJ2-5|TRBV28|TRBD2|-|15
TGTGCCAGCAGTGAAGCGGGGAGTTCCCAAGAGACCCAGTACTTC
CASSEAGSSQETQYF
>TRBJ2-7|TRBV28|-|-|17
TGTGCCAGCAGTTCGGGTGCCGAACTGGTTTACGGCTACGAGCAGTACTTC
CASSSGAELVYGYEQYF
>TRBJ2-4|TRBV5-4|-|-|16
TGTGCCAGCAGCCTACCTTTGAGGGGGGGCAAAAACATTCAGTACTTC
CASSLPLRGGKNIQYF
>TRBJ1-5|TRBV19|-|-|15
TGTGCCAGTAGCCATGGCAGGTCTAGCAATCAGCCCCAGCATTTT
CASSHGRSSNQPQHF
>TRBJ1-5|TRBV28|TRBD1|-|17
TGTGCCAGCAGTTTATTTGGACAGGGGGGTTCTTCGGAGCCCCAGCATTTT
CASSLFGQGGSSEPQHF
>TRBJ2-1|TRBV19|-|-|15
TGTGCCAGTAGTATAAGAGGAAGTAGCGGTAGGGAGCAGTTCTTC
CASSIRGSSGREQFF
>TRBJ2-7|TRBV7-3|TRBD1|-|14
TGTGCCAGCAGCCCTCGGACAGGTCCGGGGGAGCAGTACTTC
CASSPRTGPGEQYF
>TRBJ1-2|TRBV7-9|-|-|14
TGTGCCAGCAGCCACAGGGCTGTACCCTATGGCTACACCTTC
CASSHRAVPYGYTF
>TRBJ1-2|TRBV4-2|-|-|15
TGTGCCAGCAGCCAAGAATACAGGGTTATTGGCGGCTACACCTTC
CASSQEYRVIGGYTF
>TRBJ2-2|TRBV28|-|few|15
TGTGCCAGCAGTCCCGTGGGCCTCGATGGCGGGGAGCTGTTTTTT
CASSPVGLDGGELFF
>TRBJ2-2|TRBV28|TRBD1|-|18
TGTGCCAGCAGTTCCGCCTCGCACGGGACAGGGTTCACCGGGGAGCTGTTTTTT
CASSSASHGTGFTGELFF
>TRBJ1-6|TRBV5-5|TRBD1|-|14
TGTGCCAGCAGCTTAGCACAGGGGATTTCACCCCTCCACTTT
CASSLAQGISPLHF
>TRBJ2-1|TRBV28|TRBD1|-|15
TGTGCCAGCACTCCAAGAGGACAGGCTGATTGTGAGCAGTTCTTC
CASTPRGQADCEQFF
>TRBJ2-3|TRBV5-4|TRBD2|-|17
TGTGCCAGCAGCCAAGATCCCCCGGGGGGAGGTGGAGATACGCAGTATTTT
CASSQDPPGGGGDTQYF
>TRBJ1-1|TRBV28|TRBD1|-|12
TGTGCCAGTTTAAAGGGGGCAACTGAAGCTTTCTTT
CASLKGATEAFF
>TRBJ2-1|TRBV5-4|-|-|16
TGTGCCAGCAGCTGGACCGGGCCGATTAGGGGGAATGAGCAGTTCTTC
CASSWTGPIRGNEQFF